This T cell receptor (beta chain) was sequenced for a study of CD8 T cells in ankylosing spondylitis (dated by TCRdb to between 2016 and 2019). Turning to the overall study: T cell receptor beta repertoires were profiled in healthy donors and ankylosing spondylitis patients so that disease-linked TCR variants could be found. The whole study cohort included 85 to 120 healthy donors and under 30 ankylosing spondylitis patients. Peripheral blood was sampled, and synovial fluid was also collected from ankylosing spondylitis patients. General study outcomes and caveats: Some of the motif variants had been reported before in the synovial fluid and blood of reactive arthritis patients, a finding that suggests common disease-initiation mechanisms. A CD8+ phenotype was shown by the disease-linked clones, which were found at relatively low frequencies in peripheral blood. According to the report, matched synovial fluid samples from ankylosing spondylitis patients were significantly enriched for the disease-linked clones. Blood from ankylosing spondylitis patients appeared to be characterized by a TCR beta motif made up of seven or eight highly homologous amino acid variants.

Instrument on record: Illumina HiSeq 2500. Quantitative 5'-RACE with molecular barcodes was used to prepare TCR beta libraries. The original methods were these. To identify disease-linked TCR variants, a new computational method was used, one built on a probabilistic model of VDJ rearrangement. Starting from the raw public reads, TCRdb applied fastp trimming at Q25, assembled clones with MiXCR and retained in-frame beta chains. Records with the same CDR3 protein are collapsed into one entry carrying the most frequent genes and DNA. The V and J calls shown here were made by TCRdb, not taken from the authors' results. This sample comprises roughly 90,000 distinct CDR3 sequences, about 9% of them detected only once. Jointly, the top ten make up roughly 29% of the sample. With respect to this clonotype: Its antigen target is currently unknown. The record has no base qualities; no much larger clone is one base away.

The germline V gene encodes CDR1 KGHSH and CDR2 LQKENI. There are 15 amino acids in the CDR3, from cysteine to phenylalanine inclusive. The kept DNA is CDR3 alone, 45 bases in frame from the first base. Trimming at the junction amounts to 0 bases on V and 8 bases on J, and the germline ends lie 14 bases apart. The rearranged chain carries TRBV18 and TRBJ2-1; TRBD1 could be the D gene, as 5 bases match. The sequence derives from a male donor with ankylosing spondylitis. Source material: blood, either unsorted or a sorted T cell fraction (not recorded which). The DNA sequence is TGTGCCAGCTCACCACCGCCCCTCCTAGGGGATGAGCAGTTCTTC. Its protein reads: CASSPPPLLGDEQFF.